One and the same sample provided the 27 T cell receptor beta chains below, sequenced in a study of response to subunit inactivated influenza vaccine. TCRdb re-derived calls from the RT-PCR reads in MiXCR, one entry per CDR3 protein. The sample has hundreds of thousands of distinct CDR3 sequences, roughly 25% seen once; the top ten hold 1.5% to 2%. This specimen was CD4+ T cells sorted from PBMCs, taken 4 to 6 days after vaccination. The source of these receptors is a man in his fifties who received an inactivated influenza vaccine.

This rearrangement joins TRBV29-1 to TRBJ2-5; D is possibly TRBD1 or TRBD2 (6 bases each). The V gene lost 0 bases and the J gene lost 2 bases, with 13 bases spanning the gap. CDR1 and CDR2 from the germline V gene are SQVTM and ANQGSEA. This CDR3 region has 15 residues. Here the CDR3 reads CSVEDLRGVQETQYF. For the CDR3, the DNA is TGCAGCGTTGAAGATTTGAGGGGGGTACAAGAGACCCAGTACTTC.

The chain joins TRBV3-1 to TRBJ1-5, with D maybe TRBD1 (5 bases). Per the germline V gene, CDR1 is LGHDT and CDR2 is YNNKEL (reference sequence). CDR3 length equals 14 residues. Trimming took 3 bases from V and 5 from J, leaving 11 bases between them. CDR3 sequence (DNA): TGTGCCAGCAGCCAGGGGCCTGAGGATCAGCCCCAGCATTTT. It codes for CASSQGPEDQPQHF.

The V and J genes are TRBV7-9 and TRBJ2-1, with 9 bases lining up with TRBD2. The ends lost 6 bases at V and 11 bases at J; junction bases unmatched: 11. The CDR3 length is 14 residues. Germline V gene lookup returns CDR1 SEHNR and CDR2 FQNEAQ (reference sequence). The CDR3 region is CASRYQDSGGKQFF. In nucleotides, the CDR3 is TGTGCCAGCAGATATCAAGACAGCGGGGGGAAGCAGTTCTTC.

The V gene is TRBV11-2, the J gene TRBJ2-1, with D possibly TRBD2 on 6 matching bases. Germline CDR1 and CDR2: SGHAT and FQNNGV. V lost 3 bases, J lost 0 bases, and 12 bases lay in between. This CDR3 comprises 16 residues. The CDR3 region is CASSLGRRASYNEQFF. The CDR3 DNA sequence: TGTGCCAGCAGCTTGGGGAGGAGGGCCTCCTACAATGAGCAGTTCTTC.

This rearrangement joins TRBV4-1 to TRBJ1-1; no definite D call. With 2 bases removed from V and 10 bases from J, the gap between germline ends came to 14 bases. In germline, CDR1 is MGHRA, CDR2 YSYEKL. The CDR3 runs to 13 residues. This CDR3 is CASSQTHLEVAFF. In nucleotides, the CDR3 is TGCGCCAGCAGCCAAACGCACCTTGAGGTAGCTTTCTTT.

This clonotype has a count of ten or more. The chain couples TRBV29-1 to TRBJ2-4; 7 bases are a match to TRBD1. V lost 5 bases, J lost 1 base, and 5 bases stayed unmatched. The CDR3 has 14 amino acids. CDR1 and CDR2 (germline): SQVTM, ANQGSEA. The CDR3 reads CSVSQGWAKNIQYF. The CDR3 region has the DNA TGCAGCGTTTCACAGGGGTGGGCCAAAAACATTCAGTACTTC. Filled out from reference TRBV29-1 and TRBJ2-4, the complete variable domain reads SAVISQKPSRDICQRGTSLTIQCQVDSQVTMMFWYRQQPGQSLTLIATANQGSEATYESGFVIDKFPISRPNLTFSTLTVSNMSPEDSSIYLCSVSQGWAKNIQYFGAGTRLSVL.

The V and J genes are TRBV5-1 and TRBJ2-3; TRBD2 agrees at 10 bases. Germline-derived CDR1 and CDR2 are SGHRS and YFSETQ. With V trimmed by 2 bases and J by 13 bases, 10 bases remained unmatched. CDR3 length: 14 residues. The CDR3 DNA follows: TGCGCCAGCAGCTTTGGAGAGTCTAGCGGGAGAGAGTATTTT. Translating it yields CASSFGESSGREYF.

The sample holds many counts of this clonotype. J is TRBJ1-3 and V is TRBV12-3 or TRBV12-4; 7 bases are a match to TRBD1. The V and J ends lost 8 bases and 4 bases, in that order; junction bases with no gene match: 17. The CDR3 spans 17 residues. Here the CDR3 DNA reads TGTGCCAGCCAAAAAATAAAGACAGGGAACGCCGGAAACACCATATATTTT. It encodes CASQKIKTGNAGNTIYF.

This clonotype was counted at least ten times. The chain recombines TRBV9 with TRBJ2-3; D is uncertain. There are 15 residues in the CDR3. V was shortened by 0 bases and J by 0 bases, with 8 bases between the two germline ends. The germline gives CDR1 SGDLS, CDR2 YYNGEE. The CDR3 nucleotides read TGTGCCAGCAGCGTAGGGCTGGGCAGCACAGATACGCAGTATTTT. Translating it yields CASSVGLGSTDTQYF. The whole variable domain, remainder taken from reference TRBV9 and TRBJ2-3, is DSGVTQTPKHLITATGQRVTLRCSPRSGDLSVYWYQQSLDQGLQFLIQYYNGEERAKGNILERFSAQQFPDLHSELNLSSLELGDSALYFCASSVGLGSTDTQYFGPGTRLTVL.

The chain links TRBV5-1 to TRBJ2-3, with TRBD2 identical over 14 bases. The CDR3 runs to 19 residues. V lost 3 bases and J lost 0; bases outside the gene matches: 9. Germline V gene sequence: CDR1 SGHRS, CDR2 YFSETQ. The CDR3 is CASSSGLAGGSPSTDTQYF. The CDR3 nucleotides are TGCGCCAGCAGCTCTGGACTAGCGGGGGGTTCCCCTAGCACAGATACGCAGTATTTT.

This clonotype has ten or more counts. The rearrangement joins TRBV12-3 or TRBV12-4 to TRBJ2-7; TRBD1 aligns across 7 bases. Unmatched junction bases numbered 2, after V lost 4 bases and J lost 2 bases. The CDR3 extends over 13 amino acids. DNA for the CDR3: TGTGCCAGCAGTTACGGGACAGCCTACGAGCAGTACTTC. Its protein is CASSYGTAYEQYF.

Remarks on this clonotype: The germline gene is not matched at one end of the junction; a read error may be the cause. V usage is TRBV5-1 and J usage is TRBJ2-1; D gene uncertain. CDR1 and CDR2 from the germline V gene are SGHRS and YFSETQ. The CDR3 loop spans 15 amino acids. Here the CDR3 DNA reads TGCGCCAGTAGCTCCGAGTCTAAGTCCTACAATGAGCAGTTCTTC. It is translated as CASSSESKSYNEQFF.

Here the CDR3 reads CASSLFEGHGYTF. The CDR3 bases are TGTGCCAGCAGCTTATTCGAAGGTCATGGCTACACCTTC. The chain combines TRBV7-2 with TRBJ1-2; no reliable D call. V was pared by 2 bases and J by 6 bases, with 10 bases between. This CDR3 region has 13 residues. The germline gives CDR1 SGHTA, CDR2 FQGNSA.

This chain uses TRBV5-1 with TRBJ1-1; TRBD1 might be the D (6 bases). V was pared by 3 bases and J by 2 bases, with 11 bases between. CDR3 length: 14 residues. The V gene's germline CDR1 is SGHRS and CDR2 YFSETQ. In DNA form, the CDR3 reads TGCGCCAGCAGCTGGAGGACAGCAAACACTGAAGCTTTCTTT. Translating gives CASSWRTANTEAFF.

The J gene is TRBJ2-5, the V gene TRBV7-2; TRBD2 agrees at 7 bases. Losses at the gene ends were 5 bases for V and 1 base for J; bases not matched to a gene: 7. In germline, CDR1 is SGHTA, CDR2 FQGNSA. The length of the CDR3 is 15 residues. CDR3 nucleotides: TGTGCCAGCAGCCTGGGACTATACTTCCAAGAGACCCAGTACTTC. The encoded protein is CASSLGLYFQETQYF.

This clonotype was counted between two and nine times. The V and J genes are TRBV6-1 and TRBJ2-7; D is perhaps TRBD1 (6 bases). CDR3 length equals 17 residues. Germline values: CDR1 MNHNS, CDR2 SASEGT. The V gene lost 6 bases and the J gene lost 0 bases, with 21 bases spanning the gap. CDR3 region: CASSQDSGRFSSYEQYF. The DNA for the CDR3 is TGTGCCAGCAGCCAGGACAGTGGACGGTTCAGCTCCTACGAGCAGTACTTC.

This clonotype has more than one count but fewer than ten. The genes are TRBV5-1 and TRBJ2-7, with TRBD2 matching 7 bases. Germline V gene data show CDR1 as SGHRS and CDR2 as YFSETQ. The CDR3 runs to 13 residues. Trimming took 0 bases from V and 6 from J; bases not matched to a gene: 3. CDR3 loop: CASSLVGGFEQYF. CDR3 nucleotide sequence: TGCGCCAGCAGCTTGGTGGGAGGGTTCGAGCAGTACTTC.

This clonotype was seen a handful of times. This rearrangement joins TRBV3-1 to TRBJ1-6; the match to TRBD1 covers 7 bases. Germline V gives CDR1 LGHDT, CDR2 YNNKEL (reference sequence). The V segment lost 3 bases and the J segment 7 bases; nucleotides outside the gene matches: 3. This CDR3 region has 14 residues. The CDR3 region is CASSHSGGNSPLHF. The CDR3 bases are TGTGCCAGCAGCCACTCAGGGGGGAATTCACCCCTCCACTTT.

This clonotype was counted a few times. The chain joins TRBV10-3 to TRBJ1-1; 8 bases map to TRBD1. Trimming removed 10 bases from V and 1 base from J; junction bases left unmatched: 2. This CDR3 contains 12 residues. Germline V gene data show CDR1 as ENHRY and CDR2 as SYGVKD. CDR3 residues: CATTGANTEAFF. The CDR3 DNA is TGTGCCACGACAGGGGCGAACACTGAAGCTTTCTTT.

Only a few counts were recorded for this clonotype. This chain uses TRBV6-5 with TRBJ2-3; TRBD1 is a possible D gene (5 bases). This CDR3 spans 16 amino acids. The ends were cut back, 1 base at V and 1 base at J, with 12 bases in the middle. Germline CDR1 reads MNHEY; CDR2 reads SVGAGI. CDR3 DNA: TGTGCCAGCAGTTACTTCAGGGTTGGGGGCACAGATACGCAGTATTTT. Translating gives CASSYFRVGGTDTQYF.

The chain has TRBV6-5 and TRBJ2-5; TRBD2 aligns across 9 bases. The CDR3 has 15 amino acids. J lost 1 base, V lost 2 bases, and 2 bases had no gene match. CDR1 is MNHEY, CDR2 SVGAGI, per germline. CDR3 protein: CASSYASGVQETQYF. The CDR3 nucleotides are TGTGCCAGCAGTTACGCTAGCGGGGTCCAAGAGACCCAGTACTTC.

V gene TRBV6-5 combines with J gene TRBJ2-7; tentative D call: TRBD2 (6 bases). This CDR3 has 15 amino acids. The ends were cut back, 0 bases at V and 0 bases at J, with 9 bases in the middle. Looked up from germline, CDR1 is MNHEY and CDR2 is SVGAGI. The CDR3 region has the DNA TGTGCCAGCAGTTACTCAATGCGGGACTCCTACGAGCAGTACTTC. Amino acids: CASSYSMRDSYEQYF.

This clonotype turned up a few times. This chain connects TRBV20-1 to TRBJ2-3; a weak D match, TRBD2 (6 bases). The CDR3 is made up of 16 amino acids. V lost 0 bases, J lost 2 bases, and 15 bases lay in between. The V gene's germline CDR1 is DFQATT and CDR2 SNEGSKA (reference sequence). CDR3 nucleotides: TGCAGTGCTAGAGACTTGCGGACTATACACACAGATACGCAGTATTTT. Residues: CSARDLRTIHTDTQYF.

V is TRBV29-1 and J is TRBJ2-4; D uncertain. Germline V gene lookup returns CDR1 SQVTM and CDR2 ANQGSEA. The CDR3 has 12 residues. The DNA of the CDR3 is TGCACCATATTCGGGGCCAAAAACATTCAGTACTTC. Its protein product is CTIFGAKNIQYF.

This chain links TRBV5-1 with TRBJ1-6, with 8 positions matching TRBD1. CDR1 and CDR2 (germline): SGHRS, YFSETQ. The CDR3 runs 15 residues. The trim removed 0 bases at V and 9 bases at J, leaving 5 bases unmatched. CDR3 DNA sequence: TGCGCCAGCAGCTTGGAACAGGGGGTCGGTTCACCCCTCCACTTT. Its translation: CASSLEQGVGSPLHF.

In its sample, this clonotype was seen a few times. This sequence joins TRBV14 and TRBJ2-4, with D maybe TRBD1 (5 bases). Trimming removed 1 base at V and 11 bases at J, with 9 bases between. The CDR3 loop spans 12 amino acids. Germline CDR1 SGHDN, CDR2 FVKESK. CDR3 DNA: TGTGCCAGCAGCCAAGCAGGGTTTGTTCAGTACTTC. Translation: CASSQAGFVQYF.

This clonotype was seen a handful of times. The genes are TRBV12-3 or TRBV12-4 and TRBJ2-7; D could derive from TRBD1 or TRBD2 (5 bases each). The V end lost 0 bases, the J end lost 2 bases, and 8 bases lay between the germline ends. CDR3 length: 14 amino acids. The CDR3 DNA is TGTGCCAGCAGTTTAGCGGGGGTACCCTACGAGCAGTACTTC. Its translation: CASSLAGVPYEQYF.